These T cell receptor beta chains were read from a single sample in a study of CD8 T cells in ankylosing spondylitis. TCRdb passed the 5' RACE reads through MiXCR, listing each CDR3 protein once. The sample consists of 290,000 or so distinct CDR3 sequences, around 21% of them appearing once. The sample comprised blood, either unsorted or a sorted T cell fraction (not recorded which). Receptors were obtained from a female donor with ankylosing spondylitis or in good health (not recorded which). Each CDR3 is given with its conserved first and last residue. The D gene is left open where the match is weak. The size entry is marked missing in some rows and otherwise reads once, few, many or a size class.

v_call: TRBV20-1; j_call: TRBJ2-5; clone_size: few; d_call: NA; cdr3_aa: CSAATLVQETQYF; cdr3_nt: TGCAGTGCTGCAACCCTAGTCCAAGAGACCCAGTACTTC
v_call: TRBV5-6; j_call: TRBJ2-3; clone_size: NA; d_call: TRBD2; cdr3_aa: CASSFRGVRGTDTQYF; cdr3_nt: TGTGCCAGCAGCTTCCGGGGGGTACGTGGAACAGATACGCAGTATTTT
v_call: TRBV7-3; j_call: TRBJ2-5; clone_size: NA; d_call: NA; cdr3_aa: CASSQDGLETQYF; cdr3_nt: TGTGCCAGCAGCCAGGACGGATTAGAGACCCAGTACTTC
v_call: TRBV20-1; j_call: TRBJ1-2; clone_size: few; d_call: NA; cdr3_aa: CSARAQVGVSYTF; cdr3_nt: TGCAGTGCTAGAGCCCAAGTGGGGGTGAGCTACACCTTC
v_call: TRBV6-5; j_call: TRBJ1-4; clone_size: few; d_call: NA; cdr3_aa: CASSSLGERGEKLFF; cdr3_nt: TGTGCCAGCAGTTCCCTGGGGGAAAGGGGTGAAAAACTGTTTTTT
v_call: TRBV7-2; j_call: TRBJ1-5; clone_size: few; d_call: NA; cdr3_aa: CASSSDRGQPQHF; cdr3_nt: TGTGCCAGCAGTTCGGATAGGGGCCAGCCCCAGCATTTT
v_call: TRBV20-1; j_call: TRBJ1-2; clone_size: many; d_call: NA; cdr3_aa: CSAGGRYGYTF; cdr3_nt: TGCAGTGCTGGGGGACGGTATGGCTACACCTTC
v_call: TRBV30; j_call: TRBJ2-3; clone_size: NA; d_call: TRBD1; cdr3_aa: CAWSPDRAHTQYF; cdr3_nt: TGTGCCTGGAGCCCAGACAGGGCGCATACGCAGTATTTT
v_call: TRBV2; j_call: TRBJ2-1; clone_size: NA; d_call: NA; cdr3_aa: CASSEEGFNEQFF; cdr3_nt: TGTGCCAGCAGTGAAGAAGGGTTCAATGAGCAGTTCTTC
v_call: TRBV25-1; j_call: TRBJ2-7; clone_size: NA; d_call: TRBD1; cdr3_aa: CASKARGQGETSGEQYF; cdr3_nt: TGTGCCAGCAAAGCCCGCGGACAGGGCGAAACGTCGGGCGAGCAGTACTTC
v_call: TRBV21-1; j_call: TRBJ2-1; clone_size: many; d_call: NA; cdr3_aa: CASSKVGDKVNNEQFF; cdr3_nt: TGTGCCAGCAGCAAGGTGGGGGACAAAGTAAACAATGAGCAGTTCTTC
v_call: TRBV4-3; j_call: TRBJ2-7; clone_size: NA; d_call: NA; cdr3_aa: CASSQEAGTYEQYF; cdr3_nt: TGCGCCAGCAGCCAAGAAGCAGGGACCTACGAGCAGTACTTC
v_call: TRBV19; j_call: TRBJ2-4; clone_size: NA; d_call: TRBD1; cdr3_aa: CASSVDRGSDIQYF; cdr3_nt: TGTGCCAGTAGTGTTGACAGGGGGTCGGACATTCAGTACTTC